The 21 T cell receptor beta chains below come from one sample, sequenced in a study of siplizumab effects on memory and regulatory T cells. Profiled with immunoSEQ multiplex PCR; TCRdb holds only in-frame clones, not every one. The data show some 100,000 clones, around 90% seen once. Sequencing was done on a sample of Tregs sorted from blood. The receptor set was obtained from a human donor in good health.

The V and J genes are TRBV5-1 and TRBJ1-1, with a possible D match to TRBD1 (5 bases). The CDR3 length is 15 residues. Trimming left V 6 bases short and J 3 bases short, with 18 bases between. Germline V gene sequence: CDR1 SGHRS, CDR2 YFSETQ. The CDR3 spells CASKRGAQSDTEAFF. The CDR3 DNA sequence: TGCGCCAGCAAACGAGGGGCCCAATCGGACACTGAAGCTTTCTTT.

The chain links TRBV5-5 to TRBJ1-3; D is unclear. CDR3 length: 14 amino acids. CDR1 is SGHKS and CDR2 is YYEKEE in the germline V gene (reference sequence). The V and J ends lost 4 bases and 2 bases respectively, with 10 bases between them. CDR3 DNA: TGTGCCAGCAGCCCCCGCATCGCTGGAAACACCATATATTTT. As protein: CASSPRIAGNTIYF.

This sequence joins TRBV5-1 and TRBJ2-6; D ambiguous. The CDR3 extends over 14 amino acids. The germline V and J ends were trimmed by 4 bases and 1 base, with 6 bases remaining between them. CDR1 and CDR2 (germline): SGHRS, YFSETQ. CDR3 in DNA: TGCGCCAGCAGCGAAAGTTCTGGGGCCAACGTCCTGACTTTC. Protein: CASSESSGANVLTF.

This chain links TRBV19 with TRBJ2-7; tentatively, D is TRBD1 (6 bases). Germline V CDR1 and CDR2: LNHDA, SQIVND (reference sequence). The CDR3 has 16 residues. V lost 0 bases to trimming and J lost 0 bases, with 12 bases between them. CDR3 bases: TGTGCCAGTAGTATAGAGGGGACATCCAGCTCCTACGAGCAGTACTTC. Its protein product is CASSIEGTSSSYEQYF.

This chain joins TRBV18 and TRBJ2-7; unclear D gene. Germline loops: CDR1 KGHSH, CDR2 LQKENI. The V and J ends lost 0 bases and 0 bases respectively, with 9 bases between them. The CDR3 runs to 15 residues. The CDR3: CASSPPAKGSYEQYF. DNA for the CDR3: TGTGCCAGCTCACCACCAGCAAAGGGCTCCTACGAGCAGTACTTC. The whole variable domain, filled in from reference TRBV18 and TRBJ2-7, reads NAGVMQNPRHLVRRRGQEARLRCSPMKGHSHVYWYRQLPEEGLKFMVYLQKENIIDESGMPKERFSAEFPKEGPSILRIQQVVRGDSAAYFCASSPPAKGSYEQYFGPGTRLTVT.

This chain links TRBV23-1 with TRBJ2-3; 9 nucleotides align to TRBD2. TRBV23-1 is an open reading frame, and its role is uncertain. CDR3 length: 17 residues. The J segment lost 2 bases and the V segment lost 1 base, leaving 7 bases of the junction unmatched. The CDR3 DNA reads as TGCGCCAGCAGTCAATTCCCAGCGGGGGGACTCACAGATACGCAGTATTTT. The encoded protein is CASSQFPAGGLTDTQYF.

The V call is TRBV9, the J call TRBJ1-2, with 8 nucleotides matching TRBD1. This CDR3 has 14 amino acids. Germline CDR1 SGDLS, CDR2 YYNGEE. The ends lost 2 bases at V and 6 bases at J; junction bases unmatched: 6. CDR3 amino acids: CASSVRTGNNGYTF. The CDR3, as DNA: TGTGCCAGCAGCGTGAGGACAGGGAATAATGGCTACACCTTC.

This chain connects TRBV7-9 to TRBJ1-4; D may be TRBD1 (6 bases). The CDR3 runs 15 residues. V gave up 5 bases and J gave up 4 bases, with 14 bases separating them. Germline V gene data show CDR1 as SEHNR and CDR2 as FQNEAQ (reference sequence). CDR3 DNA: TGTGCCAGCAGCCCTAGGGGGGCGGATAATGAAAAACTGTTTTTT. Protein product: CASSPRGADNEKLFF.

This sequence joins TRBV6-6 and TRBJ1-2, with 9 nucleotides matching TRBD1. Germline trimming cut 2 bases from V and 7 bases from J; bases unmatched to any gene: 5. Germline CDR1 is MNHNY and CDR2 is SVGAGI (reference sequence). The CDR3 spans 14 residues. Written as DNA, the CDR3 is TGTGCCAGCAGTTACCGGGACAGGGCGGGTGGCTACACCTTC. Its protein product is CASSYRDRAGGYTF.

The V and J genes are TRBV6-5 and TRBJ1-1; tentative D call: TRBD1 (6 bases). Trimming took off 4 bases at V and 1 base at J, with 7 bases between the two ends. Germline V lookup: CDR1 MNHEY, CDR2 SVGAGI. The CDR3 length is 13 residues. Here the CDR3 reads CASSLGQNTEAFF. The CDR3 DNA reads TGTGCCAGCAGTTTGGGACAGAACACTGAAGCTTTCTTT.

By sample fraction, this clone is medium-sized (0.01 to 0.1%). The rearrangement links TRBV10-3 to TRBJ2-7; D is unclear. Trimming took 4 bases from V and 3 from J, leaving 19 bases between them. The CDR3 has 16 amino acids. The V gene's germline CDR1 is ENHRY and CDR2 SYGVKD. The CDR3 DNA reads TGTGCCATCAGTGGGAGTCTGGGGATTGGGTTCTACGAGCAGTACTTC. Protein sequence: CAISGSLGIGFYEQYF.

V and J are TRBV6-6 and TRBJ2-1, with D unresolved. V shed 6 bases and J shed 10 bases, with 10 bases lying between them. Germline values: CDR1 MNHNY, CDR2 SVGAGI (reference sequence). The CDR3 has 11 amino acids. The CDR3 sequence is CASSSKIEQFF. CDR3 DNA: TGTGCCAGCAGCTCGAAGATCGAGCAGTTCTTC.

In DNA, the CDR3 is TGCGCCAGCAGCCAACAGGGGGCGGGCACCGGGGAGCTGTTTTTT. It translates to CASSQQGAGTGELFF. This chain connects TRBV4-1 to TRBJ2-2, with 8 nucleotides matching TRBD1. The germline CDR1 and CDR2 sequences are MGHRA and YSYEKL. This CDR3 contains 15 residues. The V and J ends lost 2 bases and 4 bases, in that order; junction bases with no gene match: 3.

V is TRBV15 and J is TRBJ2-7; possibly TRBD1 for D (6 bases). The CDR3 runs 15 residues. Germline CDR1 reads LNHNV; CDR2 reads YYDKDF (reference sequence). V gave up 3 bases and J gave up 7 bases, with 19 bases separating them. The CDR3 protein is CATSSDLYRVGEQYF. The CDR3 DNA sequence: TGTGCCACCAGCAGTGACTTGTACAGGGTGGGTGAGCAGTACTTC.

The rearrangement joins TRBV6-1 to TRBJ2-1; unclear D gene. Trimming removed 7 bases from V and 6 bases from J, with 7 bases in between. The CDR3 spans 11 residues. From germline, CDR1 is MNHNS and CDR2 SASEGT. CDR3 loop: CASMRLNEQFF. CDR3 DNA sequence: TGTGCCAGCATGAGGCTCAATGAGCAGTTCTTC.

CDR3 region: CASSFTGVGELFF. Here the CDR3 DNA reads TGTGCCAGCAGCTTTACAGGGGTCGGGGAGCTGTTTTTT. The chain uses TRBV11-3 and TRBJ2-2, with 7 nucleotides matching TRBD1. CDR3 length equals 13 residues. Germline loops: CDR1 SGHNT, CDR2 YENEEA. The V segment lost 3 bases and the J segment 7 bases; nucleotides outside the gene matches: 2.

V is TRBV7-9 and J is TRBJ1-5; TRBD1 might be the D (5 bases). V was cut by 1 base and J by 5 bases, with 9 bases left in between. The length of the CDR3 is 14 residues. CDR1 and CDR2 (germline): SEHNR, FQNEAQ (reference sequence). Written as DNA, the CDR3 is TGTGCCAGCAGCTTAGTGGGGGGGGATCAGCCCCAGCATTTT. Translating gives CASSLVGGDQPQHF.

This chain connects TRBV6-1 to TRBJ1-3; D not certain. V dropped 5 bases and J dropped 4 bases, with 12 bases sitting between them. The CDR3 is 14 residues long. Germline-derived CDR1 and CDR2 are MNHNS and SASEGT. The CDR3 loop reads CASSTSQRGNTIYF. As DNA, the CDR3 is TGTGCCAGCAGTACCTCTCAACGGGGAAACACCATATATTTT.

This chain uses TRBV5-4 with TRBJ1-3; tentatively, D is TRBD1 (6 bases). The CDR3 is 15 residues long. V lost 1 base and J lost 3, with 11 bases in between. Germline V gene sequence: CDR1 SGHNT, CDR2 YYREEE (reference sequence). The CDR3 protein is CASSLWGRNGNTIYF. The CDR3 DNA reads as TGTGCCAGCAGCTTGTGGGGGCGTAATGGAAACACCATATATTTT.

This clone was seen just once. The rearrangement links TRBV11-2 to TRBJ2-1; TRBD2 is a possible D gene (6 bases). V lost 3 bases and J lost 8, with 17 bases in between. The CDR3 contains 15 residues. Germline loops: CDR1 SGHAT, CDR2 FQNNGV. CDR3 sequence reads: CASSLDAPWRDEQFF. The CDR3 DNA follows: TGTGCCAGCAGCTTGGACGCTCCTTGGAGGGATGAGCAGTTCTTC.

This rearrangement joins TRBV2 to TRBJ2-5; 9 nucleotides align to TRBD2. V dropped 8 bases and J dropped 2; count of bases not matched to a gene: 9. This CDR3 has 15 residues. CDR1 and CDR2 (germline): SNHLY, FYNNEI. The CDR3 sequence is CASVFPGLAQETQYF. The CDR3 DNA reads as TGTGCCAGCGTATTCCCTGGACTAGCGCAAGAGACCCAGTACTTC.